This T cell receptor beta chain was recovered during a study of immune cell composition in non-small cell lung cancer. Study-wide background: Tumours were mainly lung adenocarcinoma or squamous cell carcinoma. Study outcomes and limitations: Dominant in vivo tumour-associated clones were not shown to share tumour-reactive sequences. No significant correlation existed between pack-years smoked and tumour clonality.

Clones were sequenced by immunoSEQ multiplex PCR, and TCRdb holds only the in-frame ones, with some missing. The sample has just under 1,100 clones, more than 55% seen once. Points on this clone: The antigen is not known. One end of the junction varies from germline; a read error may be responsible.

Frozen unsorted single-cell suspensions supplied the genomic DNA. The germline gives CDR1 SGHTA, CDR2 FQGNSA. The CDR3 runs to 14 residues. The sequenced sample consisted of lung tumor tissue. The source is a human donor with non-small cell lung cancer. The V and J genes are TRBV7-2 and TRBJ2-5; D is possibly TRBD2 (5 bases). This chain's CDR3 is CASSLGGGSYNEHF. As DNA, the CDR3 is TGTGCCAGCAGCTTAGGTGGAGGCTCCTACAATGAGCACTTC.